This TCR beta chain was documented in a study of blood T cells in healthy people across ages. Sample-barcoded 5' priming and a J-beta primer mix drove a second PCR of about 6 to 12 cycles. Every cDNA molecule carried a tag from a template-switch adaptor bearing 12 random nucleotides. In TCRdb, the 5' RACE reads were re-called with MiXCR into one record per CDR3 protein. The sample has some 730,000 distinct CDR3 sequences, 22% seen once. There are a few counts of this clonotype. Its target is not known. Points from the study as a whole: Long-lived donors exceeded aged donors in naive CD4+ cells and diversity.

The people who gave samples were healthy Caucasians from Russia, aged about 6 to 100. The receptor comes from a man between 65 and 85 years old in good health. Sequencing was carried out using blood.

For the CDR3, the DNA is TGCAGTGCAGGCGAGCCTTCTAACTATGGCTACACCTTC. This translates into CSAGEPSNYGYTF. The V gene is TRBV20-1, the J gene TRBJ1-2; unclear D gene. This CDR3 is 13 amino acids long. Germline lookup yields CDR1 DFQATT and CDR2 SNEGSKA (reference sequence). Trimming removed 6 bases from V and 0 bases from J, with 11 bases in between.